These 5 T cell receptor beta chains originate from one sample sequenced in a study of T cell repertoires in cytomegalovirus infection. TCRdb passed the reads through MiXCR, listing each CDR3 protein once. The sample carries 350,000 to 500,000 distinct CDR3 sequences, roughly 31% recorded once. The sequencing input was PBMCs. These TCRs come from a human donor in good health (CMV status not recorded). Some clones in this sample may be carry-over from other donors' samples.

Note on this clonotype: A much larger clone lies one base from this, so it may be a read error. CDR3 DNA: TGCGCCAGCATTGGGACCCTAGCGGGGGAAAACAATGAGCAGTTCTTC. Translated, it gives CASIGTLAGENNEQFF. The chain combines TRBV10-2 with TRBJ2-1; 10 bases align to TRBD2. Germline loops: CDR1 WSHSY, CDR2 SAAADI. After removal of 7 bases from V and 5 bases from J, the junction contained 11 bases not matched to a gene. The CDR3 is 16 amino acids.

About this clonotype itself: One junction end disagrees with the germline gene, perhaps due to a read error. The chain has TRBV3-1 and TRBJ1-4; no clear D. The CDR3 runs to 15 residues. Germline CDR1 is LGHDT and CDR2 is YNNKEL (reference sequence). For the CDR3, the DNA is TGTGCCAGCAGCCATACGACGGACTCCGGTGAAAACCTGTTTTTT. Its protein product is CASSHTTDSGENLFF.

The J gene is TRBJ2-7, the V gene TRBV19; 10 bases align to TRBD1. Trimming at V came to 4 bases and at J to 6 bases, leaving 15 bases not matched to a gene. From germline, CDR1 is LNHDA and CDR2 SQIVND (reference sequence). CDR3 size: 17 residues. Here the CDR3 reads CASSKSSPGQGFGEQYF. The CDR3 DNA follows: TGTGCCAGTAGTAAAAGCAGTCCGGGACAGGGGTTCGGCGAGCAGTACTTC.

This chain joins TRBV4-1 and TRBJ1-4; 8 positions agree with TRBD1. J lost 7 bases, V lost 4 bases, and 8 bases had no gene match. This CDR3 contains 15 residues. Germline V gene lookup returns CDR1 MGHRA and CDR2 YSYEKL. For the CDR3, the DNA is TGCGCCAGCAGCCGACCGGACAGGGAGGGTGAAAAACTGTTTTTT. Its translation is CASSRPDREGEKLFF.

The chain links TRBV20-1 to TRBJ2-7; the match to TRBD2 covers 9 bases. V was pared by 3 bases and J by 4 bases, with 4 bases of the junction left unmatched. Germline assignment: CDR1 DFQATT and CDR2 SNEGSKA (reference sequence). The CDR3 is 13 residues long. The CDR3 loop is CSASLAGLYEQYF. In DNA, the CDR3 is TGCAGTGCTAGCCTAGCGGGGTTATACGAGCAGTACTTC.